One and the same sample provided the 25 T cell receptor beta chains below, sequenced in a study of cytomegalovirus exposure and HLA in healthy donors. With 60 Vbeta and 13 Jbeta primers, the PCR was carried out. The table came from immunoSEQ multiplex PCR; TCRdb's copy has only in-frame clones and leaves some out. The table records under 150,000 clones, more than 80% of them present only once. The sample comprised PBMCs. These receptor sequences come from a male donor in good health and CMV-seronegative.

The CDR3 DNA reads as TGTGCCAGCAGCACCTGGACAGGGAGATCGGAGACCCAGTACTTC. Residues: CASSTWTGRSETQYF. The chain recombines TRBV7-9 with TRBJ2-5, with 8 bases lining up with TRBD1. The CDR3 covers 15 residues. With V trimmed by 5 bases and J by 5 bases, 10 bases remained unmatched. CDR1 is SEHNR, CDR2 FQNEAQ, per germline (reference sequence).

The gene calls are TRBV27 and TRBJ2-2; tentatively, D is TRBD2 (6 bases). The CDR3 is 16 amino acids. CDR1 is MNHEY and CDR2 is SMNVEV in the germline V gene (reference sequence). V lost 3 bases and J lost 1, with 12 bases in between. CDR3 nucleotide sequence: TGTGCCAGCAGTTTTGGAGGGGCTATGAACACCGGGGAGCTGTTTTTT. This gives the protein CASSFGGAMNTGELFF.

The V and J genes are TRBV4-2 and TRBJ2-1; TRBD2 agrees at 8 bases. Per the germline V gene, CDR1 is LGHNA and CDR2 is YNFKEQ. J lost 0 bases, V lost 0 bases, and 4 bases had no gene match. This CDR3 spans 17 amino acids. The CDR3 is CASSQEAGATSYNEQFF. The CDR3 coding sequence is TGTGCCAGCAGCCAAGAAGCGGGGGCTACCTCCTACAATGAGCAGTTCTTC.

The V gene is TRBV20-1, the J gene TRBJ2-1; D unclear. Germline CDR1 reads DFQATT; CDR2 reads SNEGSKA (reference sequence). Deletions cut 6 bases from V and 7 bases from J, with 10 bases between. The CDR3 totals 11 residues. The CDR3 is CSASDWNEQFF. DNA of the CDR3: TGCAGTGCGTCCGACTGGAATGAGCAGTTCTTC.

To note about this clone: The junction and the germline gene differ at one end; a read error may be behind it. This rearrangement joins TRBV7-9 to TRBJ2-1; TRBD2 aligns across 10 bases. The germline V gene encodes CDR1 SEHNR and CDR2 FQNEAQ (reference sequence). This CDR3 spans 14 amino acids. CDR3 in amino acids: CSSSFLAGADEQFF. For the CDR3, the DNA is TGTTCCAGCAGTTTCCTAGCGGGGGCCGATGAGCAGTTCTTC.

The V call is TRBV23-1, the J call TRBJ2-3; 7 bases match TRBD1. TRBV23-1 is filed as an ORF, its function uncertain. V lost 8 bases, J lost 1 base, and 9 bases stayed unmatched. CDR3 length: 15 residues. CDR3 sequence: CASGLRDSGTDTQYF. DNA of the CDR3: TGCGCCAGCGGTTTAAGGGACAGCGGCACAGATACGCAGTATTTT.

The chain combines TRBV2 with TRBJ2-2; a weak D match, TRBD1 (6 bases). The CDR3 spans 19 residues. The ends were cut back, 6 bases at V and 4 bases at J, with 27 bases in the middle. The germline V gene encodes CDR1 SNHLY and CDR2 FYNNEI. The CDR3, as DNA: TGTGCCAGCAGCGCCCTGGGGGTTCAGGGGAGATTTTCCACCGGGGAGCTGTTTTTT. Protein product: CASSALGVQGRFSTGELFF.

This chain connects TRBV5-6 to TRBJ2-1; 8 nucleotides match TRBD2. Germline CDR1 is SGHDT and CDR2 is YYEEEE. The CDR3 has 11 residues. V was pared by 4 bases and J by 13 bases, with 4 bases of the junction left unmatched. In nucleotides, the CDR3 is TGTGCCAGCAGCCTTAGCGGGACCCAGTTCTTC. This gives the protein CASSLSGTQFF.

V and J are TRBV5-1 and TRBJ2-1; TRBD2 matches at 9 bases. The CDR3 sequence is 14 residues long. Germline trimming cut 0 bases from V and 9 bases from J; bases unmatched to any gene: 4. The germline gives CDR1 SGHRS, CDR2 YFSETQ. This CDR3 reads CASSLALREGEQFF. In DNA, the CDR3 is TGCGCCAGCAGCTTGGCCCTGCGGGAGGGTGAGCAGTTCTTC.

The gene calls are TRBV19 and TRBJ1-4; D possibly corresponds to TRBD1 (5 bases). Germline V gene sequence: CDR1 LNHDA, CDR2 SQIVND (reference sequence). Trimming shortened V by 3 bases and J by 5 bases, and 19 bases separated the two germline ends. This CDR3 is built from 17 residues. The CDR3 sequence is CASSIPPGQGWNEKLFF. CDR3 DNA sequence: TGTGCCAGTAGTATCCCCCCTGGGCAGGGTTGGAATGAAAAACTGTTTTTT.

A few counts support this clone. The chain is built from TRBV7-3 and TRBJ1-1; weak D call: TRBD1 (5 bases). The CDR3 runs to 13 residues. The germline V gene has CDR1 SGHTA and CDR2 FQGTGA. The V end lost 1 base, the J end lost 7 bases, and 10 bases lay between the germline ends. This chain's CDR3 is CASSLRAGLEAFF. CDR3 DNA sequence: TGTGCCAGCAGCTTAAGAGCAGGGCTTGAAGCTTTCTTT.

The rearrangement joins TRBV5-1 to TRBJ2-1; 11 bases are a match to TRBD2. V trimming: 0 bases; J trimming: 5 bases; junction bases outside the gene matches: 10. The CDR3 loop spans 18 amino acids. The germline V gene encodes CDR1 SGHRS and CDR2 YFSETQ. In nucleotides, the CDR3 is TGCGCCAGCAGCTTGGACCCTCCCGGGACTAGCGGAAACAATGAGCAGTTCTTC. Its translation: CASSLDPPGTSGNNEQFF.

J is TRBJ2-2 and V is TRBV5-1, with D maybe TRBD1 (5 bases). V was trimmed by 2 bases and J by 6 bases, leaving 11 bases between them. The germline V gene has CDR1 SGHRS and CDR2 YFSETQ. There are 14 residues in the CDR3. The CDR3 protein is CASSLISGSGELFF. CDR3 nucleotide sequence: TGCGCCAGCAGCTTAATATCAGGGTCCGGGGAGCTGTTTTTT.

Comment on this clone: The junction does not match germline at one end; this may be a read error. The gene calls are TRBV5-1 and TRBJ1-1; TRBD1 is a possible D gene (5 bases). The CDR3 length is 12 residues. Germline CDR1 is SGHRS and CDR2 is YFSETQ. CDR3 coding DNA: TGCGCCAGCAGCCCCCAGGGACTGAATCCCATCTTT. Amino acid sequence: CASSPQGLNPIF.

This clone was recorded only once. V is TRBV10-3 and J is TRBJ2-1; 9 bases are a match to TRBD2. V lost 10 bases, J lost 9 bases, and 10 bases stayed unmatched. The CDR3 runs to 13 residues. The germline V gene has CDR1 ENHRY and CDR2 SYGVKD. CDR3 sequence: CATGTSSEFEQFF. The CDR3 nucleotides read TGTGCCACCGGGACTAGCTCGGAATTTGAGCAGTTCTTC.

The chain couples TRBV28 to TRBJ2-3, with 11 bases fitting TRBD1. Germline CDR1 reads MDHEN; CDR2 reads SYDVKM. Trimming cost V 6 bases and J 4 bases; bases outside gene matches: 9. The CDR3 runs 16 residues. The CDR3 reads CASSSPRDRGADTQYF. The CDR3 DNA follows: TGTGCCAGCAGCTCACCCCGGGACAGGGGGGCAGATACGCAGTATTTT.

V and J are TRBV5-1 and TRBJ2-1; 8 bases map to TRBD1. This CDR3 has 15 amino acids. With V trimmed by 3 bases and J by 8 bases, 10 bases remained unmatched. From germline, CDR1 is SGHRS and CDR2 YFSETQ. This chain's CDR3 is CASSSSGQGYYEQFF. The DNA for the CDR3 is TGCGCCAGCAGCTCATCCGGACAGGGCTATTATGAGCAGTTCTTC.

The gene calls are TRBV4-1 and TRBJ2-7; TRBD2 matches 8 bases. This CDR3 contains 16 residues. V dropped 0 bases and J dropped 0; count of bases not matched to a gene: 4. The germline V gene encodes CDR1 MGHRA and CDR2 YSYEKL. In nucleotides, the CDR3 is TGCGCCAGCAGCCAAGATCGGGGGGGAAGCTCCTACGAGCAGTACTTC. Translated, it gives CASSQDRGGSSYEQYF.

This clone was recorded a few times. V usage is TRBV7-2 and J usage is TRBJ2-5; no firm D call. The DNA end favors TRBJ2-7, so the J call may be wrong. Germline V gene data show CDR1 as SGHTA and CDR2 as FQGNSA. The length of the CDR3 is 11 residues. CDR3 sequence (DNA): TGTGCCAGCAGCCGCTCCTACGAGCAGTACTTC. Protein: CASSRSYEQYF.

This clone was observed a single time. J is TRBJ2-7 and V is TRBV9; 9 bases line up with TRBD1. The length of the CDR3 is 15 residues. With 3 bases clipped from V and 2 bases from J, the junction kept 6 bases outside the gene matches. Looked up from germline, CDR1 is SGDLS and CDR2 is YYNGEE. CDR3 amino acids: CASSGGQGSTYEQYF. Here the CDR3 DNA reads TGTGCCAGCAGCGGTGGACAGGGGTCAACCTACGAGCAGTACTTC.

The genes are TRBV19 and TRBJ2-2; D is possibly TRBD1 (6 bases). The CDR3 has 15 residues. Germline loops: CDR1 LNHDA, CDR2 SQIVND (reference sequence). Trimming cost V 5 bases and J 5 bases, with 15 bases left between them. The CDR3 loop reads CASSVLNRVTGELFF. Here the CDR3 DNA reads TGTGCCAGTAGTGTGCTAAACAGGGTTACCGGGGAGCTGTTTTTT.

The chain employs TRBV11-3 and TRBJ1-1; a possible D gene is TRBD1 (5 bases). Trimming took 5 bases from V and 0 from J, leaving 10 bases between them. In germline, CDR1 is SGHNT, CDR2 YENEEA. This CDR3 region has 14 residues. CDR3 sequence: CASSGGGLNTEAFF. The CDR3 DNA sequence: TGTGCCAGCAGCGGGGGGGGATTGAACACTGAAGCTTTCTTT.

The DNA of the CDR3 is TGTGCCAGCAGTAAATCTACAGGCACAGATACGCAGTATTTT. The encoded protein is CASSKSTGTDTQYF. V gene TRBV6-5 combines with J gene TRBJ2-3; no definite D call. Per germline, CDR1 MNHEY and CDR2 SVGAGI. The CDR3 length is 14 residues. V lost 5 bases and J lost 1, with 10 bases in between.

V is TRBV10-3 and J is TRBJ1-1; D uncertain. Trimming took 4 bases from V and 2 from J, leaving 8 bases between them. The CDR3 has 13 residues. From germline, CDR1 is ENHRY and CDR2 SYGVKD. The CDR3 loop is CAISGTSNTEAFF. The CDR3 DNA sequence: TGTGCCATCAGTGGGACTTCAAACACTGAAGCTTTCTTT.

The V gene is TRBV9, the J gene TRBJ1-6; TRBD1 agrees at 7 bases. J lost 0 bases, V lost 3 bases, and 3 bases had no gene match. There are 16 residues in the CDR3. The germline gives CDR1 SGDLS, CDR2 YYNGEE. CDR3 DNA: TGTGCCAGCAGCGAGACAGGGAGCTCCTATAATTCACCCCTCCACTTT. Amino acids: CASSETGSSYNSPLHF.